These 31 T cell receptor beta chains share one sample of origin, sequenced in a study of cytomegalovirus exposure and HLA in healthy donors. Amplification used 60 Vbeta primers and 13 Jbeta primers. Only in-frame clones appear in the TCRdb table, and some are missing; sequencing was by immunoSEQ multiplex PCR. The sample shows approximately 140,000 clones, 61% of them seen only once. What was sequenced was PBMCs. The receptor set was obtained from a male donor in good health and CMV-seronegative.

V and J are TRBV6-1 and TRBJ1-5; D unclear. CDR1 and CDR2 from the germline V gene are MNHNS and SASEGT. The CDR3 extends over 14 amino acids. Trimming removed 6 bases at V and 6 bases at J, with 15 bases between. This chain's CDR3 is CASSLRRGPQPQHF. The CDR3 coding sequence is TGTGCCAGCAGCCTCCGGCGGGGTCCTCAGCCCCAGCATTTT.

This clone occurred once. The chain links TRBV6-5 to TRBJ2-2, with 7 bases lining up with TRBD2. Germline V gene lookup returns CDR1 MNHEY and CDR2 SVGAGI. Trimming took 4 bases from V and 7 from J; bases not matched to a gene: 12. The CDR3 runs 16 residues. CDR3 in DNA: TGTGCCAGCAGTTTCCTCGGGACTACTTGGGTCGGGGAGCTGTTTTTT. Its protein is CASSFLGTTWVGELFF.

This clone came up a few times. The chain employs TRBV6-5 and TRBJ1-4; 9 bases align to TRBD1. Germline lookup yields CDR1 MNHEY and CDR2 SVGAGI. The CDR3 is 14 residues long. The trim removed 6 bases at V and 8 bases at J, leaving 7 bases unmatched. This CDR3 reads CASSLTGGGEKLFF. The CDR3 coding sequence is TGTGCCAGCAGCTTAACAGGGGGCGGAGAAAAACTGTTTTTT.

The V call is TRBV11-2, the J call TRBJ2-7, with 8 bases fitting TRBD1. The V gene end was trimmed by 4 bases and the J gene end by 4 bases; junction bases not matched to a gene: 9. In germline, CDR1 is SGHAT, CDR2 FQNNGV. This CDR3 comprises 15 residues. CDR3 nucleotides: TGTGCCAGCAGCTCCCTTGGACAGGGTGGATACGAGCAGTACTTC. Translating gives CASSSLGQGGYEQYF.

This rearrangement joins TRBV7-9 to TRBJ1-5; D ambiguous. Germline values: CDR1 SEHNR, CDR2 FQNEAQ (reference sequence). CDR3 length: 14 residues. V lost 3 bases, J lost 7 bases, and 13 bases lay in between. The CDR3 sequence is CASSFDTGRQPQHF. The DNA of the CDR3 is TGTGCCAGCAGCTTTGATACGGGTCGCCAGCCCCAGCATTTT.

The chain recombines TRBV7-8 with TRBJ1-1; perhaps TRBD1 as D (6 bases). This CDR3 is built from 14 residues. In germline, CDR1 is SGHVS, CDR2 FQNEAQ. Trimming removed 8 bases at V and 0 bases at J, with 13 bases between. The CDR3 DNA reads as TGTGCCAGCCAGCGTACAGGGATGAACACTGAAGCTTTCTTT. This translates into CASQRTGMNTEAFF.

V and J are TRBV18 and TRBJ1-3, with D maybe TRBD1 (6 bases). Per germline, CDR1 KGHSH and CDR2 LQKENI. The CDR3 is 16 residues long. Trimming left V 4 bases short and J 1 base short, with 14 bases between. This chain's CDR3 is CASSRRPQGSGNTIYF. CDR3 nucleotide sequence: TGTGCCAGCTCACGACGGCCACAGGGATCTGGAAACACCATATATTTT.

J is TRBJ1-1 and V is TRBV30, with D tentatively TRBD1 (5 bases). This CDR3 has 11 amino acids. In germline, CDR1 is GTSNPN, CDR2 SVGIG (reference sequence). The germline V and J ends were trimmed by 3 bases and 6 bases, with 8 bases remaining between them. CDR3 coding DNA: TGTGCCTGGAGCAGGGCACCTGAAGCTTTCTTT. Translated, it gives CAWSRAPEAFF.

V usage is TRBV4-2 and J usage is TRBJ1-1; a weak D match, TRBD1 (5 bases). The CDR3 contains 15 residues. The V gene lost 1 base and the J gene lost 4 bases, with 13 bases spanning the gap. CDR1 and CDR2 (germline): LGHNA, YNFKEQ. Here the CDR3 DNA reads TGTGCCAGCAGCCAAGTGGGGCTGGGGGGCACTGAAGCTTTCTTT. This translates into CASSQVGLGGTEAFF.

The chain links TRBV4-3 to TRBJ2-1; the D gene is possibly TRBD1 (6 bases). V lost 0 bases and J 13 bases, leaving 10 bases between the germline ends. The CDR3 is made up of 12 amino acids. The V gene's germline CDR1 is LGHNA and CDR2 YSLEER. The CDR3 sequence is CASSQDRDTQFF. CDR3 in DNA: TGCGCCAGCAGCCAAGACCGGGACACCCAGTTCTTC.

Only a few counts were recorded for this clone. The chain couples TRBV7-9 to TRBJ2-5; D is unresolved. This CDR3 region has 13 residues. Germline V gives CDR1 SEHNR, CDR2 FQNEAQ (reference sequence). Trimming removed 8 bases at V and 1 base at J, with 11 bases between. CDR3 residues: CASESTFQETQYF. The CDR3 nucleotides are TGTGCCAGCGAAAGCACCTTCCAAGAGACCCAGTACTTC. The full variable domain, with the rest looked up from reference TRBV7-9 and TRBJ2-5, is DTGVSQNPRHKITKRGQNVTFRCDPISEHNRLYWYRQTLGQGPEFLTYFQNEAQLEKSRLLSDRFSAERPKGSFSTLEIQRTEQGDSAMYLCASESTFQETQYFGPGTRLLVL.

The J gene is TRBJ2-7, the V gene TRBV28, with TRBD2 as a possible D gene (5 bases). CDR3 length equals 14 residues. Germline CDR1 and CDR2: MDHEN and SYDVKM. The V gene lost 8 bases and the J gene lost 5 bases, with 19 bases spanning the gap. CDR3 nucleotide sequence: TGTGCCAGCGCCCTACCCGGGATCCTACACGAGCAGTACTTC. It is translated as CASALPGILHEQYF.

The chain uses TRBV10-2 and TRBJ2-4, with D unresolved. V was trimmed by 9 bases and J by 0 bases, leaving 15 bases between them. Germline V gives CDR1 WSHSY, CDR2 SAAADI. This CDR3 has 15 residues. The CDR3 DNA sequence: TGCGCCAGAATCGACTGGTCACTAGCCAAAAACATTCAGTACTTC. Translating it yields CARIDWSLAKNIQYF.

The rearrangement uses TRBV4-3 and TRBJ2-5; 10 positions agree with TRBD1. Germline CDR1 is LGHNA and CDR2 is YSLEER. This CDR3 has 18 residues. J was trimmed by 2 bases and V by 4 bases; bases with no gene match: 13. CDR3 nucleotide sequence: TGCGCCAGCAGCCTCAACGCAGGGACAGGGGTACTACAAGAGACCCAGTACTTC. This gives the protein CASSLNAGTGVLQETQYF.

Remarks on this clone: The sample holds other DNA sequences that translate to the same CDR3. CDR3 in DNA: TGTGCCAGCAGTTACCAGGGTGAGACCCAGTACTTC. This gives the protein CASSYQGETQYF. V gene TRBV6-6 combines with J gene TRBJ2-5; tentative D call: TRBD1 (5 bases). The CDR3 has 12 residues. The V end was cut by 2 bases, the J end by 5 bases, with 6 bases between. In germline, CDR1 is MNHNY, CDR2 SVGAGI (reference sequence).

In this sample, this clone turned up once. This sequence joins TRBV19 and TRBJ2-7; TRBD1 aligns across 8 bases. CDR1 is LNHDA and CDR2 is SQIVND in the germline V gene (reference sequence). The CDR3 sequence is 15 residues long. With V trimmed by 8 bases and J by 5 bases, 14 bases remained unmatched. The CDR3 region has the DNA TGTGCCAGTGGCCTCCCCGGACAGGGCGGCCACGAGCAGTACTTC. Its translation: CASGLPGQGGHEQYF.

The CDR3 coding sequence is TGCAGCGTTGAAGCAGGGGTTACGAACACTGAAGCTTTCTTT. Its protein product is CSVEAGVTNTEAFF. The rearrangement links TRBV29-1 to TRBJ1-1; maybe TRBD1 (6 bases). Germline lookup yields CDR1 SQVTM and CDR2 ANQGSEA. V dropped 1 base and J dropped 1 base, with 10 bases sitting between them. The CDR3 has 14 residues.

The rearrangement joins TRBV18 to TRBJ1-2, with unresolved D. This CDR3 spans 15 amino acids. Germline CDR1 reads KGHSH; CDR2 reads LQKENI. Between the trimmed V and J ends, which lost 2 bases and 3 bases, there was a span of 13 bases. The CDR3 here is CASSPSQETHYGYTF. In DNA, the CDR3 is TGTGCCAGCTCACCATCCCAGGAAACCCACTATGGCTACACCTTC. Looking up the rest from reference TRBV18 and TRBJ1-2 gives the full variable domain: NAGVMQNPRHLVRRRGQEARLRCSPMKGHSHVYWYRQLPEEGLKFMVYLQKENIIDESGMPKERFSAEFPKEGPSILRIQQVVRGDSAAYFCASSPSQETHYGYTFGSGTRLTVV.

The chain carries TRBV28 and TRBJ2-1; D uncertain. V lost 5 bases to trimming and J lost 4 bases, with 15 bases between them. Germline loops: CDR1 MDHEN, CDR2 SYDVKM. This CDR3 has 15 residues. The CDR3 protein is CASSPRGVPYNEQFF. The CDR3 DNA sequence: TGTGCCAGCAGTCCCCGCGGCGTACCGTACAATGAGCAGTTCTTC.

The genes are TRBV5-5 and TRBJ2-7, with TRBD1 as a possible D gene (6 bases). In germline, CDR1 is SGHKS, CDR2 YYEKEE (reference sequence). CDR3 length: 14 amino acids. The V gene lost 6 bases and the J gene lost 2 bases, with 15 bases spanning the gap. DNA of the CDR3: TGTGCCAGCAACCGACAGGACCTCACCTACGAGCAGTACTTC. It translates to CASNRQDLTYEQYF.

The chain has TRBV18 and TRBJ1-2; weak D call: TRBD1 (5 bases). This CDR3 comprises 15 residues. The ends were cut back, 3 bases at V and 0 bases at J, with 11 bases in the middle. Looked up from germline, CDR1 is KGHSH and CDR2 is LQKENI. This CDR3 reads CASSPADSANYGYTF. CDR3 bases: TGTGCCAGCTCACCGGCCGACAGTGCTAACTATGGCTACACCTTC.

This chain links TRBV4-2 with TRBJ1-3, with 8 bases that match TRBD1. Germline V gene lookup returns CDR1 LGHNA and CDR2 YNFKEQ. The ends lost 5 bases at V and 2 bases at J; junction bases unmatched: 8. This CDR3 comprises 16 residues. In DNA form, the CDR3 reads TGTGCCAGCAGCACCCGTTCAGGGGGCCCTGGAAACACCATATATTTT. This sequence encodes CASSTRSGGPGNTIYF.

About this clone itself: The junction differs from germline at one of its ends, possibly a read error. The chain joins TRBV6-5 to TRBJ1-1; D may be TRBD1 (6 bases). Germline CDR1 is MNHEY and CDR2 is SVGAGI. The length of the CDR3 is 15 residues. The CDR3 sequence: CASSRADSLKTEAFF. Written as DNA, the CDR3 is TGTGCCAGCAGTAGGGCGGACAGCTTGAAAACTGAAGCTTTCTTT.

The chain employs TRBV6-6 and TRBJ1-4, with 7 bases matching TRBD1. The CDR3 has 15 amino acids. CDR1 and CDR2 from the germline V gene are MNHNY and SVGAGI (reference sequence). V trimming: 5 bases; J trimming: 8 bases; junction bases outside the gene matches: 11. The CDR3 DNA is TGTGCCAGCAGTCCGGGACAGCGGTTATTCGAAAAACTGTTTTTT. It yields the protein CASSPGQRLFEKLFF.

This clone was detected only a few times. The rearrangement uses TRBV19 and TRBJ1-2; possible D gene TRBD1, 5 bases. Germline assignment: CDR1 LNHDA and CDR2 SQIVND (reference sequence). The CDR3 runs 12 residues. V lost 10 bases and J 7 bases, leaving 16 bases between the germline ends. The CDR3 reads CATDAWRGGYTF. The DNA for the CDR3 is TGTGCCACGGACGCTTGGAGGGGTGGCTACACCTTC.

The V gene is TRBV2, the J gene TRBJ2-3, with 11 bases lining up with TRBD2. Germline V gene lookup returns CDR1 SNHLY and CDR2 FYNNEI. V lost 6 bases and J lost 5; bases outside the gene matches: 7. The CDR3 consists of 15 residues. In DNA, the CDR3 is TGTGCCAGCAGCCGTAGCGGGGGGGCTCGAGATACGCAGTATTTT. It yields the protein CASSRSGGARDTQYF.

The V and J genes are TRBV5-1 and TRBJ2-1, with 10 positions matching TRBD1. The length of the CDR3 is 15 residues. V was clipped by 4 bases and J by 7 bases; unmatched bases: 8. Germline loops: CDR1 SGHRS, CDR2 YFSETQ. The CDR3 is CASSPGQGGENEQFF. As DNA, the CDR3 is TGCGCCAGCAGCCCCGGACAGGGGGGTGAGAATGAGCAGTTCTTC. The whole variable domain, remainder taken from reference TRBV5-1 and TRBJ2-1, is KAGVTQTPRYLIKTRGQQVTLSCSPISGHRSVSWYQQTPGQGLQFLFEYFSETQRNKGNFPGRFSGRQFSNSRSEMNVSTLELGDSALYLCASSPGQGGENEQFFGPGTRLTVL.

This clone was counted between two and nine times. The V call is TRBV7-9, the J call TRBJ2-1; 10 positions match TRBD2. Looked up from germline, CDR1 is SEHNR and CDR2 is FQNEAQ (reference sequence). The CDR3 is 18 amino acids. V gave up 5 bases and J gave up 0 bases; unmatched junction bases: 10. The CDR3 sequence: CASSPAASGGSSYNEQFF. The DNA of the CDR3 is TGTGCCAGCAGCCCCGCGGCTAGCGGGGGAAGCTCCTACAATGAGCAGTTCTTC.

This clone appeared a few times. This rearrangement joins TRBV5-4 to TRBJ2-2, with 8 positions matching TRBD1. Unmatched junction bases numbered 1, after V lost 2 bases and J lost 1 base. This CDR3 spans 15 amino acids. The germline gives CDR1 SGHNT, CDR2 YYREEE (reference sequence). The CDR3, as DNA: TGTGCCAGCAGCTTTGGGACAGGGAACACCGGGGAGCTGTTTTTT. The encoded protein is CASSFGTGNTGELFF.

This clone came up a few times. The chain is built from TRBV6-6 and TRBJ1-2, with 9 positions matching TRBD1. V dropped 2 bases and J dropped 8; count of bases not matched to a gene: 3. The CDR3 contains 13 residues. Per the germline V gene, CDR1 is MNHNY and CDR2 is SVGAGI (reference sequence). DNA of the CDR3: TGTGCCAGCAGTTACGGACAGGGGAACGGCTACACCTTC. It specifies CASSYGQGNGYTF.

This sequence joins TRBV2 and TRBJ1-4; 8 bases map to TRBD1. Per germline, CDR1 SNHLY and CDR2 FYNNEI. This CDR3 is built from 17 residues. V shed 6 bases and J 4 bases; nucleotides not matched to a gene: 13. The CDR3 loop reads CASRRGETRGHNEKLFF. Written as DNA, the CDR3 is TGTGCCAGCAGGCGGGGTGAAACCAGGGGGCATAATGAAAAACTGTTTTTT. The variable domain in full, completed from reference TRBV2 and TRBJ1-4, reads EPEVTQTPSHQVTQMGQEVILRCVPISNHLYFYWYRQILGQKVEFLVSFYNNEISEKSEIFDDQFSVERPDGSNFTLKIRSTKLEDSAMYFCASRRGETRGHNEKLFFGSGTQLSVL.